What follows are 18 T cell receptor beta chains derived from one specimen sequenced in a study of blood T cell repertoires in COVID-19. The assay was immunoSEQ multiplex PCR, and TCRdb's table has in-frame clones only and misses some. Found here are 80,000 to 100,000 clones, 75% to 90% of them singletons; the top ten hold 3%. The sample was peripheral blood. These receptors were collected from a woman in her forties or fifties with active or convalescent COVID-19.

A word on this clone: Other DNA sequences in the sample encode the same CDR3. The genes are TRBV19 and TRBJ2-2; 10 bases match TRBD2. The length of the CDR3 is 15 residues. The germline V gene encodes CDR1 LNHDA and CDR2 SQIVND (reference sequence). V lost 10 bases and J lost 0; bases outside the gene matches: 5. DNA for the CDR3: TGTGCCACCCAAGGACTAGCGGCGAACACCGGGGAGCTGTTTTTT. It encodes CATQGLAANTGELFF.

A note on this clone: An end of the junction differs from the germline gene, which may be a read error. J is TRBJ2-7 and V is TRBV7-9; a weak D match, TRBD1 (6 bases). Per germline, CDR1 SEHNR and CDR2 FQNEAQ (reference sequence). The CDR3 has 13 amino acids. The CDR3 loop is CASSLGQLGKQYF. CDR3 bases: TGTGCCAGCAGTTTAGGACAGCTGGGTAAGCAGTACTTC. Combining the CDR3 with reference TRBV7-9 and TRBJ2-7 gives the whole variable domain DTGVSQNPRHKITKRGQNVTFRCDPISEHNRLYWYRQTLGQGPEFLTYFQNEAQLEKSRLLSDRFSAERPKGSFSTLEIQRTEQGDSAMYLCASSLGQLGKQYFGPGTRLTVT.

The chain recombines TRBV6-5 with TRBJ1-5; D ambiguous. Germline loops: CDR1 MNHEY, CDR2 SVGAGI. CDR3 length: 14 amino acids. Trimming stripped 4 bases from V and 4 bases from J, with 11 bases between. The DNA of the CDR3 is TGTGCCAGCAGTTCAGGAAGAGGGAATCAGCCCCAGCATTTT. It codes for CASSSGRGNQPQHF.

The chain carries TRBV5-4 and TRBJ1-2, with TRBD1 matching 7 bases. The germline V gene has CDR1 SGHNT and CDR2 YYREEE (reference sequence). The length of the CDR3 is 15 residues. V was clipped by 2 bases and J by 2 bases; unmatched bases: 6. This CDR3 is CASSLKGGANYGYTF. The CDR3 DNA sequence: TGTGCCAGCAGCTTAAAAGGGGGCGCCAACTATGGCTACACCTTC.

The J gene is TRBJ2-7, the V gene TRBV2; no clear D gene. CDR3 length: 14 residues. Looked up from germline, CDR1 is SNHLY and CDR2 is FYNNEI. Deletions cut 1 base from V and 7 bases from J, with 14 bases between. CDR3 sequence (DNA): TGTGCCAGCAGTGAAGGGTTGGCTGCCAGTGAGCAGTACTTC. Protein product: CASSEGLAASEQYF.

This clone has a single count. V gene TRBV24-1 combines with J gene TRBJ1-2; possibly TRBD1 for D (6 bases). Germline CDR1 reads KGHDR; CDR2 reads SFDVKD. V lost 2 bases and J 8 bases, leaving 11 bases between the germline ends. The CDR3 contains 13 residues. CDR3 protein: CATSDSNRVGYTF. The CDR3, as DNA: TGTGCCACCAGTGATTCAAACAGGGTGGGCTACACCTTC.

This clone occurred a few times. The J gene is TRBJ1-1, the V gene TRBV6-2 or TRBV6-3; D call uncertain. The V end lost 2 bases, the J end lost 1 base, and 8 bases lay between the germline ends. The CDR3 runs 14 residues. Germline V lookup: CDR1 MNHEY, CDR2 SVGEGT. CDR3 region: CASSYAPGNTEAFF. CDR3 bases: TGTGCCAGCAGTTACGCCCCAGGGAACACTGAAGCTTTCTTT.

V gene TRBV3-1 (or the pseudogene TRBV3-2) combines with J gene TRBJ2-7; D is unresolved. V lost 0 bases and J 3 bases, leaving 9 bases between the germline ends. The CDR3 consists of 14 residues. Germline-derived CDR1 and CDR2 are LGHDT and YNNKEL (reference sequence). CDR3 sequence reads: CASSQDTRDYEQYF. In DNA form, the CDR3 reads TGTGCCAGCAGCCAAGATACGCGAGACTACGAGCAGTACTTC.

The rearrangement links TRBV2 to TRBJ2-7; perhaps TRBD2 as D (5 bases). V lost 8 bases and J lost 7, with 18 bases in between. Per the germline V gene, CDR1 is SNHLY and CDR2 is FYNNEI. There are 13 residues in the CDR3. Written as DNA, the CDR3 is TGTGCCAGCGATGAGGGTCTGGGGTGGGAGCAGTACTTC. It yields the protein CASDEGLGWEQYF.

This clone was counted a few times. The chain has TRBV15 and TRBJ1-2; 7 bases map to TRBD1. With 4 bases clipped from V and 10 bases from J, the junction kept 9 bases outside the gene matches. The CDR3 sequence is 13 residues long. Looked up from germline, CDR1 is LNHNV and CDR2 is YYDKDF (reference sequence). The CDR3 region is CATSKLDRENYTF. CDR3 sequence (DNA): TGTGCCACCAGCAAACTCGACAGGGAAAACTACACCTTC.

V and J are TRBV5-1 and TRBJ2-3, with a tentative D call TRBD1 (5 bases). Germline V CDR1 and CDR2: SGHRS, YFSETQ. This CDR3 is 16 amino acids long. Trimming took 6 bases from V and 0 from J, leaving 17 bases between them. The CDR3 coding sequence is TGCGCCAGCAAAGGTGTGCAGGGCTCTAGCACAGATACGCAGTATTTT. Its protein is CASKGVQGSSTDTQYF.

The rearrangement joins TRBV7-9 to TRBJ1-5, with TRBD1 as a possible D gene (5 bases). The V and J ends lost 1 base and 2 bases respectively, with 9 bases between them. Germline CDR1 reads SEHNR; CDR2 reads FQNEAQ (reference sequence). The CDR3 loop spans 15 amino acids. In DNA form, the CDR3 reads TGTGCCAGCAGCTTAGGGGGCAGGGGCAATCAGCCCCAGCATTTT. Translating it yields CASSLGGRGNQPQHF. The entire variable domain, with the rest obtained from reference TRBV7-9 and TRBJ1-5, is as follows: DTGVSQNPRHKITKRGQNVTFRCDPISEHNRLYWYRQTLGQGPEFLTYFQNEAQLEKSRLLSDRFSAERPKGSFSTLEIQRTEQGDSAMYLCASSLGGRGNQPQHFGDGTRLSIL.

This chain uses TRBV5-1 with TRBJ2-6, with TRBD1 matching 12 bases. The CDR3 totals 20 residues. Germline assignment: CDR1 SGHRS and CDR2 YFSETQ. J gave up 4 bases and V 0 bases, and 11 bases lay outside the gene matches. In DNA form, the CDR3 reads TGCGCCAGCAGCTTGGGCTACGGGGGACAGGGGGCGCAAGGGGCCAACGTCCTGACTTTC. Translated: CASSLGYGGQGAQGANVLTF.

The J gene is TRBJ2-3, the V gene TRBV6-2 or TRBV6-3, with D maybe TRBD2 (6 bases). The germline V and J ends were trimmed by 2 bases and 1 base, with 10 bases remaining between them. Germline V gives CDR1 MNHEY, CDR2 SVGEGT. The CDR3 has 15 residues. CDR3 loop: CASSYPGGGTDTQYF. CDR3 nucleotides: TGTGCCAGCAGTTACCCAGGAGGGGGCACAGATACGCAGTATTTT.

V and J are TRBV20-1 and TRBJ1-1; the D gene is possibly TRBD1 (5 bases). The CDR3 has 11 amino acids. The germline CDR1 and CDR2 sequences are DFQATT and SNEGSKA (reference sequence). The V end lost 8 bases, the J end lost 4 bases, and 11 bases lay between the germline ends. The CDR3 here is CSIGEGTEAFF. CDR3 coding DNA: TGCAGTATAGGGGAGGGCACTGAAGCTTTCTTT.

The CDR3 spells CASSYRGEQYF. CDR3 coding DNA: TGTGCCAGCAGCTACCGGGGGGAGCAGTACTTC. V and J are TRBV7-2 and TRBJ2-7; D may be TRBD2 (6 bases). The length of the CDR3 is 11 residues. Germline CDR1 is SGHTA and CDR2 is FQGNSA. V lost 4 bases and J lost 7, with 8 bases in between.

The chain is built from TRBV6-5 and TRBJ1-5, with D uncertain. Per the germline V gene, CDR1 is MNHEY and CDR2 is SVGAGI. V dropped 8 bases and J dropped 5 bases, with 10 bases sitting between them. The length of the CDR3 is 12 residues. CDR3 coding DNA: TGTGCCAGCTTCAGAAGTTATCAGCCCCAGCATTTT. This sequence encodes CASFRSYQPQHF.

Only a few counts were recorded for this clone. The chain uses TRBV12-3 or TRBV12-4 and TRBJ1-4, with D perhaps matching TRBD1 (5 bases). The CDR3 is 13 amino acids. V lost 5 bases and J 8 bases, leaving 12 bases between the germline ends. The CDR3 protein is CASSPAGGEKLFF. CDR3 in DNA: TGTGCCAGCAGTCCCGCCGGGGGGGAAAAACTGTTTTTT.